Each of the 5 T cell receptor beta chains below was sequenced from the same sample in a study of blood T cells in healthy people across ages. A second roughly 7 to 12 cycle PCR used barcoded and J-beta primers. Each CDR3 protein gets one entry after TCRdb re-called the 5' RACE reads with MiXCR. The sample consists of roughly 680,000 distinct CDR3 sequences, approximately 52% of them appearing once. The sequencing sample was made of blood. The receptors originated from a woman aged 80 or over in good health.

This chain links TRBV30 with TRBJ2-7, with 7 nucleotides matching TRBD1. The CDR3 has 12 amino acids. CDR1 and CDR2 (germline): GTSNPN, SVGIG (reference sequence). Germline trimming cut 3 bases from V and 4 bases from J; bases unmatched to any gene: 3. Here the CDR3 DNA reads TGTGCCTGGAGCGGGACAGAATACGAGCAGTACTTC. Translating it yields CAWSGTEYEQYF.

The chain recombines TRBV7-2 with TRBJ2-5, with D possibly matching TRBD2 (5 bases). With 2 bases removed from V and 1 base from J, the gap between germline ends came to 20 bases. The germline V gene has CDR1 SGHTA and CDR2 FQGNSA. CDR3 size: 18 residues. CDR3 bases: TGTGCCAGCAGCTTATCCCCCATGGTAGCGTCACTCCAAGAGACCCAGTACTTC. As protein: CASSLSPMVASLQETQYF.

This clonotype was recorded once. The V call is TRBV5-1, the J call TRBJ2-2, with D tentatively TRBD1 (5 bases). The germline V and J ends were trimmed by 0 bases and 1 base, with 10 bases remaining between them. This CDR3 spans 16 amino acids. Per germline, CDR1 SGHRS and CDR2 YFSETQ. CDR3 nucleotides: TGCGCCAGCAGCTTGGGGACCACAGGGAACACCGGGGAGCTGTTTTTT. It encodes CASSLGTTGNTGELFF.

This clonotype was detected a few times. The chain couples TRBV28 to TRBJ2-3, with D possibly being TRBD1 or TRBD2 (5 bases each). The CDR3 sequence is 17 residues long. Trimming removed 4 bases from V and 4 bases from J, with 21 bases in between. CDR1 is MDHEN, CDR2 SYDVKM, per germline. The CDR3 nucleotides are TGTGCCAGCAGTTATCAAGGGACGATTTTGAGGGCAGATACGCAGTATTTT. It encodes CASSYQGTILRADTQYF.

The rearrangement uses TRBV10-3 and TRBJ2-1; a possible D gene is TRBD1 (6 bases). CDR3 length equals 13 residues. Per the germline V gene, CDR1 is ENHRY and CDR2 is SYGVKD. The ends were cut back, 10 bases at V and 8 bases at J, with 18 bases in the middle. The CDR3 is CATGPRGIDEQFF. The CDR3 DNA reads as TGTGCCACTGGTCCCAGGGGCATAGATGAGCAGTTCTTC.